Each of the 26 T cell receptor beta chains below was sequenced from the same sample in a study of blood T cell repertoires in COVID-19. Sequenced by immunoSEQ multiplex PCR; TCRdb stores in-frame clones only, minus some. The top ten clones hold 1.9% of a sample with 300,000 to 400,000 clones, about 85% of them seen once. Material: PBMCs or T cells enriched from blood (not recorded which). Receptors were obtained from a woman aged 30 to 39 who had been exposed to COVID-19.

The chain carries TRBV2 and TRBJ1-5; weak D call: TRBD1 (6 bases). The CDR3 spans 14 residues. With 11 bases removed from V and 0 bases from J, the gap between germline ends came to 14 bases. Germline values: CDR1 SNHLY, CDR2 FYNNEI. The CDR3 loop reads CACRKGDSNQPQHF. The CDR3 region has the DNA TGTGCCTGCCGAAAGGGGGATAGCAATCAGCCCCAGCATTTT.

V is TRBV24-1 and J is TRBJ1-5, with a weak D call TRBD1 (5 bases). Trimming removed 9 bases at V and 6 bases at J, with 14 bases between. From germline, CDR1 is KGHDR and CDR2 SFDVKD. CDR3 length: 13 residues. CDR3 sequence (DNA): TGTGCCACCTCCGGGGGGACCGGTCAGCCCCAGCATTTT. Its protein is CATSGGTGQPQHF.

V gene TRBV11-3 combines with J gene TRBJ2-1; 7 bases fit TRBD1. This CDR3 spans 14 amino acids. Unmatched junction bases numbered 3, after V lost 2 bases and J lost 5 bases. Germline loops: CDR1 SGHNT, CDR2 YENEEA. DNA for the CDR3: TGTGCCAGCAGCTTAAGGGACAGTGACAATGAGCAGTTCTTC. Protein: CASSLRDSDNEQFF.

The gene calls are TRBV30 and TRBJ1-1; D remains ambiguous. Trimming removed 5 bases from V and 4 bases from J, with 17 bases in between. CDR3 length: 14 amino acids. The germline V gene has CDR1 GTSNPN and CDR2 SVGIG (reference sequence). CDR3 sequence (DNA): TGTGCCTGGGCCGGGTTTATTAGCGGCACTGAAGCTTTCTTT. This translates into CAWAGFISGTEAFF.

The V call is TRBV29-1, the J call TRBJ2-2; no reliable D call. CDR1 and CDR2 from the germline V gene are SQVTM and ANQGSEA. Trimming left V 2 bases short and J 0 bases short, with 10 bases between. CDR3 length: 15 amino acids. The chain's CDR3 is CSVEISRTNTGELFF. DNA of the CDR3: TGCAGCGTTGAAATCTCCAGGACGAACACCGGGGAGCTGTTTTTT.

The chain joins TRBV3-1 (or the pseudogene TRBV3-2) to TRBJ1-5, with D maybe TRBD1 (5 bases). V dropped 0 bases and J dropped 2 bases, with 11 bases sitting between them. CDR3 length: 16 amino acids. Germline-derived CDR1 and CDR2 are LGHDT and YNNKEL (reference sequence). This chain's CDR3 is CASSQDQGLGNQPQHF. DNA of the CDR3: TGTGCCAGCAGCCAAGATCAGGGTTTGGGCAATCAGCCCCAGCATTTT.

This chain links TRBV9 with TRBJ2-5; D may be TRBD2 (6 bases). This CDR3 has 16 residues. The germline CDR1 and CDR2 sequences are SGDLS and YYNGEE. V dropped 4 bases and J dropped 2 bases, with 18 bases sitting between them. This chain's CDR3 is CASSPGTRMGQETQYF. The DNA for the CDR3 is TGTGCCAGCAGCCCCGGGACTCGAATGGGGCAAGAGACCCAGTACTTC.

This clone was observed a handful of times. The CDR3 DNA reads as TGTGCCAGCAGTGAAGGGTTCAGGCCCGGAAACACCATATATTTT. Residues: CASSEGFRPGNTIYF. The chain employs TRBV6-1 and TRBJ1-3; D gene uncertain. With 1 base removed from V and 4 bases from J, the gap between germline ends came to 11 bases. The CDR3 totals 15 residues. The germline V gene has CDR1 MNHNS and CDR2 SASEGT.

V is TRBV28 and J is TRBJ1-5, with D unclear. CDR1 and CDR2 from the germline V gene are MDHEN and SYDVKM. Between the trimmed V and J ends, which lost 5 bases and 4 bases, there was a span of 24 bases. CDR3 length equals 18 residues. CDR3 nucleotides: TGTGCCAGCAGTGTTCTATTTACGGAGAGAATATGGAATCAGCCCCAGCATTTT. Protein: CASSVLFTERIWNQPQHF.

This chain uses TRBV28 with TRBJ1-2, with D unclear. Per the germline V gene, CDR1 is MDHEN and CDR2 is SYDVKM. The CDR3 contains 11 residues. The V end lost 6 bases, the J end lost 8 bases, and 10 bases lay between the germline ends. The CDR3: CASRLISGYTF. CDR3 coding DNA: TGTGCCAGCAGGCTAATATCCGGCTACACCTTC.

This chain uses TRBV6-5 with TRBJ1-2; weak D call: TRBD1 (6 bases). The CDR3 covers 15 residues. The V gene's germline CDR1 is MNHEY and CDR2 SVGAGI. V lost 7 bases and J lost 5, with 20 bases in between. As DNA, the CDR3 is TGTGCCAGCACCGAGCAACAGGGTTTACGGTATGGCTACACCTTC. Its protein is CASTEQQGLRYGYTF.

The chain links TRBV7-9 to TRBJ2-7; D is perhaps TRBD1 (6 bases). The germline V gene encodes CDR1 SEHNR and CDR2 FQNEAQ (reference sequence). The CDR3 runs to 15 residues. V was trimmed by 2 bases and J by 3 bases, leaving 14 bases between them. In DNA form, the CDR3 reads TGTGCCAGCAGCTTATCAACAGGGTTGAACTACGAGCAGTACTTC. This gives the protein CASSLSTGLNYEQYF.

The chain links TRBV7-8 to TRBJ1-1; no clear D gene. CDR1 and CDR2 from the germline V gene are SGHVS and FQNEAQ. The CDR3 consists of 15 residues. V dropped 2 bases and J dropped 2 bases, with 12 bases sitting between them. CDR3 in DNA: TGTGCCAGCAGCTTAATTTCAGTGATTAACACTGAAGCTTTCTTT. It specifies CASSLISVINTEAFF.

This clone was seen just once. The V gene is TRBV27, the J gene TRBJ1-2; the D gene is possibly TRBD1 (5 bases). The CDR3 contains 13 residues. Trimming left V 6 bases short and J 8 bases short, with 16 bases between. CDR1 and CDR2 (germline): MNHEY, SMNVEV (reference sequence). The CDR3 sequence is CASSRSTRTGYTF. CDR3 nucleotide sequence: TGTGCCAGCAGCCGATCGACCAGGACAGGCTACACCTTC.

V gene TRBV5-1 combines with J gene TRBJ2-1, with 13 bases lining up with TRBD2. Trimming at V came to 3 bases and at J to 7 bases, leaving 4 bases not matched to a gene. The CDR3 extends over 15 amino acids. From germline, CDR1 is SGHRS and CDR2 YFSETQ. The CDR3 protein is CASSSTSGGVNEQFF. CDR3 nucleotide sequence: TGCGCCAGCAGCTCCACTAGCGGGGGGGTGAATGAGCAGTTCTTC.

This clone appeared once. This chain connects TRBV25-1 to TRBJ1-2; D not certain. From germline, CDR1 is MGHDK and CDR2 SYGVNS. This CDR3 has 11 residues. V gave up 3 bases and J gave up 4 bases, with 3 bases separating them. The CDR3 region has the DNA TGTGCCAGCAGTGAGGCCTATGGCTACACCTTC. It translates to CASSEAYGYTF.

V is TRBV27 and J is TRBJ1-4; D not certain. Trimming cost V 3 bases and J 7 bases, with 9 bases left between them. Germline V gene data show CDR1 as MNHEY and CDR2 as SMNVEV (reference sequence). The CDR3 runs 13 residues. The CDR3 DNA sequence: TGTGCCAGCAGTTTCCTTTTGAGTGAAAAACTGTTTTTT. It codes for CASSFLLSEKLFF.

This rearrangement joins TRBV4-3 to TRBJ2-3, with 9 bases fitting TRBD2. The CDR3 has 17 residues. V was pared by 4 bases and J by 1 base, with 9 bases of the junction left unmatched. The germline V gene encodes CDR1 LGHNA and CDR2 YSLEER. CDR3 coding DNA: TGCGCCAGCAGCCCGGGTGGTGCTAGCGGGGGCACAGATACGCAGTATTTT. Translated: CASSPGGASGGTDTQYF.

This clone was seen once. The chain joins TRBV3-1 (or the pseudogene TRBV3-2) to TRBJ2-7; unclear D gene. Germline V lookup: CDR1 LGHDT, CDR2 YNNKEL (reference sequence). This CDR3 region has 15 residues. V shed 2 bases and J shed 2 bases, with 13 bases lying between them. DNA of the CDR3: TGTGCCAGCAGCCAATCGACTGGCGGTCCCTACGAGCAGTACTTC. Its translation is CASSQSTGGPYEQYF.

This sequence joins TRBV7-3 and TRBJ1-6; possible D gene TRBD1, 5 bases. V was cut by 2 bases and J by 10 bases, with 21 bases left in between. The CDR3 is 17 residues long. Germline V gene sequence: CDR1 SGHTA, CDR2 FQGTGA. The CDR3, as DNA: TGTGCCAGCAGCTTAGTGATCTGGGGGGGAATAGAGTCACCCCTCCACTTT. Amino acid sequence: CASSLVIWGGIESPLHF.

The chain couples TRBV30 to TRBJ1-1, with D possibly TRBD1 on 5 matching bases. The CDR3 totals 13 residues. Trimming left V 2 bases short and J 5 bases short, with 12 bases between. Germline values: CDR1 GTSNPN, CDR2 SVGIG (reference sequence). CDR3 loop: CAWSHDSSTEAFF. For the CDR3, the DNA is TGTGCCTGGAGTCATGACAGCAGTACTGAAGCTTTCTTT.

V and J are TRBV25-1 and TRBJ2-2, with D maybe TRBD2 (6 bases). V gave up 1 base and J gave up 1 base, with 10 bases separating them. Germline CDR1 MGHDK, CDR2 SYGVNS. This CDR3 region has 16 residues. CDR3 nucleotide sequence: TGTGCCAGCAGTGAATGGGAGGTCAGGAACACCGGGGAGCTGTTTTTT. As protein: CASSEWEVRNTGELFF.

J is TRBJ1-5 and V is TRBV3-1 (or the pseudogene TRBV3-2); D not resolved. The germline V gene has CDR1 LGHDT and CDR2 YNNKEL (reference sequence). Trimming shortened V by 1 base and J by 4 bases, and 11 bases separated the two germline ends. The CDR3 consists of 15 residues. The CDR3: CASSQVLGGNQPQHF. The CDR3 DNA reads as TGTGCCAGCAGCCAAGTTTTGGGCGGGAATCAGCCCCAGCATTTT.

The gene calls are TRBV11-2 and TRBJ2-1, with 8 bases identical to TRBD2. Germline-derived CDR1 and CDR2 are SGHAT and FQNNGV. V dropped 4 bases and J dropped 6; count of bases not matched to a gene: 8. The CDR3 totals 15 residues. The CDR3, as DNA: TGTGCCAGCAGCTCCGGGGGGGCGAGGGGCAATGAGCAGTTCTTC. It translates to CASSSGGARGNEQFF.

The rearrangement uses TRBV3-1 (or the pseudogene TRBV3-2) and TRBJ2-3; the match to TRBD2 covers 9 bases. V was clipped by 10 bases and J by 1 base; unmatched bases: 3. CDR3 length: 13 residues. Germline-derived CDR1 and CDR2 are LGHDT and YNNKEL (reference sequence). As DNA, the CDR3 is TGTGCCACCGAGCGGGGGGGCACAGATACGCAGTATTTT. It yields the protein CATERGGTDTQYF.

This clone appeared once. This chain links TRBV5-5 with TRBJ2-3; 7 nucleotides agree with TRBD1. In germline, CDR1 is SGHKS, CDR2 YYEKEE (reference sequence). CDR3 length: 14 amino acids. Losses at the gene ends were 3 bases for V and 2 bases for J; bases not matched to a gene: 3. The CDR3 DNA reads TGTGCCAGCAGCTCTGGACAGGCCACAGATACGCAGTATTTT. The encoded protein is CASSSGQATDTQYF.